Below are 20 T cell receptor beta chains sequenced from a single sample in a study of blood T cell repertoires in COVID-19. Method: immunoSEQ multiplex PCR; TCRdb's copy keeps in-frame clones and lacks some. Among approximately 70,000 clones, roughly 90% were seen once, and the ten largest hold around 1.2%. The sequenced sample was peripheral blood. These TCRs come from a woman in her fifties or sixties with acute or convalescent COVID-19.

This rearrangement joins TRBV29-1 to TRBJ1-1; 9 nucleotides align to TRBD1. Germline V gene data show CDR1 as SQVTM and CDR2 as ANQGSEA. The CDR3 has 14 residues. Trimming cost V 4 bases and J 7 bases; bases outside gene matches: 10. The CDR3 nucleotides read TGCAGCGTTGTGGAGACAGGGGGATTTGTTGAAGCTTTCTTT. Protein: CSVVETGGFVEAFF.

The gene calls are TRBV5-5 and TRBJ2-1; 8 nucleotides line up with TRBD2. The CDR3 consists of 16 residues. The V segment lost 4 bases and the J segment 3 bases; nucleotides outside the gene matches: 9. Germline loops: CDR1 SGHKS, CDR2 YYEKEE (reference sequence). The CDR3 here is CASSRLASGLYNEQFF. In nucleotides, the CDR3 is TGTGCCAGCAGCCGCCTGGCTAGCGGGCTCTACAATGAGCAGTTCTTC.

This chain links TRBV2 with TRBJ2-2; weak D call: TRBD2 (6 bases). V was shortened by 10 bases and J by 6 bases, with 15 bases between the two germline ends. Germline CDR1 is SNHLY and CDR2 is FYNNEI. The CDR3 has 13 residues. CDR3 DNA sequence: TGTGCCACCCGACTAGGGGCGGCCGGGGAGCTGTTTTTT. Protein: CATRLGAAGELFF.

This clone showed up just a few times. The chain links TRBV6-5 to TRBJ1-6; D remains ambiguous. V was cut by 6 bases and J by 2 bases, with 8 bases left in between. The CDR3 has 14 residues. Germline V gene data show CDR1 as MNHEY and CDR2 as SVGAGI. In DNA form, the CDR3 reads TGTGCCAGCAGGAGCCAGGCCTATAATTCACCCCTCCACTTT. As protein: CASRSQAYNSPLHF.

A single count supports this clone. V usage is TRBV11-2 and J usage is TRBJ2-2, with 7 bases aligning to TRBD2. The CDR3 is 19 residues long. After removal of 5 bases from V and 4 bases from J, the junction contained 19 bases not matched to a gene. Germline V gene lookup returns CDR1 SGHAT and CDR2 FQNNGV. CDR3 in DNA: TGTGCCAGCAGCCCTAGCGGACCGCCAGCTGGGGCGAGCACCGGGGAGCTGTTTTTT. This sequence encodes CASSPSGPPAGASTGELFF.

The genes are TRBV5-4 and TRBJ1-1, with TRBD1 matching over 7 bases. The V and J ends lost 4 bases and 1 base, in that order; junction bases with no gene match: 4. The germline V gene encodes CDR1 SGHNT and CDR2 YYREEE (reference sequence). This CDR3 spans 14 amino acids. CDR3 nucleotides: TGTGCCAGCAGCCGACAGGGACAGAACACTGAAGCTTTCTTT. It codes for CASSRQGQNTEAFF.

This rearrangement joins TRBV4-3 to TRBJ1-6, with D possibly being TRBD1 (5 bases). The germline V and J ends were trimmed by 0 bases and 1 base, with 13 bases remaining between them. CDR1 LGHNA and CDR2 YSLEER come from the germline V gene. There are 18 residues in the CDR3. CDR3 nucleotide sequence: TGCGCCAGCAGCCAAGAGGTGGAGGGGTTATCCTATAATTCACCCCTCCACTTT. Its translation is CASSQEVEGLSYNSPLHF.

The rearrangement links TRBV27 to TRBJ1-1; perhaps TRBD1 as D (5 bases). The V gene lost 3 bases and the J gene lost 1 base, with 15 bases spanning the gap. The CDR3 sequence is 16 residues long. CDR1 is MNHEY and CDR2 is SMNVEV in the germline V gene (reference sequence). The CDR3 DNA reads TGTGCCAGCAGTTTCTCCAGGGACTCGGAGAACACTGAAGCTTTCTTT. The encoded protein is CASSFSRDSENTEAFF.

The chain combines TRBV28 with TRBJ1-5; 9 nucleotides align to TRBD1. V lost 3 bases, J lost 3 bases, and 6 bases stayed unmatched. The CDR3 is 16 amino acids. Looked up from germline, CDR1 is MDHEN and CDR2 is SYDVKM. The CDR3 nucleotides are TGTGCCAGCAGTTTCCGGACAGGGGTGGACAATCAGCCCCAGCATTTT. This sequence encodes CASSFRTGVDNQPQHF. Based on the CDR3 plus reference TRBV28 and TRBJ1-5, the full variable domain is DVKVTQSSRYLVKRTGEKVFLECVQDMDHENMFWYRQDPGLGLRLIYFSYDVKMKEKGDIPEGYSVSREKKERFSLILESASTNQTSMYLCASSFRTGVDNQPQHFGDGTRLSIL.

The chain couples TRBV5-1 to TRBJ2-1; 8 bases map to TRBD2. The CDR3 spans 12 residues. The germline V gene encodes CDR1 SGHRS and CDR2 YFSETQ. V gave up 5 bases and J gave up 5 bases; unmatched junction bases: 0. The CDR3 DNA sequence: TGCGCCAGCAGACTAGCGGACAATGAGCAGTTCTTC. It specifies CASRLADNEQFF.

The chain is built from TRBV19 and TRBJ1-2, with D possibly matching TRBD1 (6 bases). CDR3 size: 13 residues. The V gene lost 5 bases and the J gene lost 4 bases, with 11 bases spanning the gap. Germline lookup yields CDR1 LNHDA and CDR2 SQIVND (reference sequence). CDR3 bases: TGTGCCAGTAGTCCAGGGGTGAGCTATGGCTACACCTTC. Residues: CASSPGVSYGYTF.

The J gene is TRBJ1-5, the V gene TRBV6-5; TRBD1 matches at 8 bases. The CDR3 is 12 residues long. V was pared by 5 bases and J by 9 bases, with 3 bases of the junction left unmatched. Per germline, CDR1 MNHEY and CDR2 SVGAGI. CDR3 sequence: CASSIGTGPQHF. The CDR3 DNA is TGTGCCAGCAGTATAGGGACAGGGCCCCAGCATTTT.

The chain combines TRBV7-2 with TRBJ2-5; D call uncertain. The CDR3 covers 15 residues. Germline-derived CDR1 and CDR2 are SGHTA and FQGNSA. The V gene lost 10 bases and the J gene lost 1 base, with 19 bases spanning the gap. The CDR3 region has the DNA TGTGCCACCCGTCCTGATCATTGGGCCCAAGAGACCCAGTACTTC. This codes for CATRPDHWAQETQYF.

The chain recombines TRBV3-1 (or the pseudogene TRBV3-2) with TRBJ2-1, with 9 bases that match TRBD2. There are 18 residues in the CDR3. V dropped 0 bases and J dropped 4; count of bases not matched to a gene: 10. The germline CDR1 and CDR2 sequences are LGHDT and YNNKEL (reference sequence). CDR3 in amino acids: CASSQDPQLAGYYNEQFF. The CDR3 nucleotides are TGTGCCAGCAGCCAAGATCCCCAACTAGCGGGCTATTACAATGAGCAGTTCTTC.

This clone was counted a single time. The V gene is TRBV7-2, the J gene TRBJ2-5; 8 nucleotides align to TRBD2. Trimming took 5 bases from V and 0 from J; bases not matched to a gene: 2. CDR1 is SGHTA and CDR2 is FQGNSA in the germline V gene. This CDR3 region has 14 residues. The CDR3 is CASSRGGYQETQYF. CDR3 nucleotides: TGTGCCAGCAGCCGGGGGGGGTACCAAGAGACCCAGTACTTC.

This clone was recorded once. This chain connects TRBV9 to TRBJ2-6; 7 bases align to TRBD1. From germline, CDR1 is SGDLS and CDR2 YYNGEE. Trimming took 2 bases from V and 4 from J; bases not matched to a gene: 6. CDR3 length equals 16 residues. The CDR3 DNA reads TGTGCCAGCAGCGTGGGCACAGGGGTAGGGGCCAACGTCCTGACTTTC. Translation gives CASSVGTGVGANVLTF.

The chain is built from TRBV5-5 and TRBJ1-4; 10 bases agree with TRBD1. CDR1 and CDR2 (germline): SGHKS, YYEKEE (reference sequence). The V gene end was trimmed by 0 bases and the J gene end by 7 bases; junction bases not matched to a gene: 6. This CDR3 contains 16 residues. This CDR3 reads CASSLGGTGAGEKLFF. Written as DNA, the CDR3 is TGTGCCAGCAGCTTGGGTGGGACAGGGGCCGGTGAAAAACTGTTTTTT.

This clone was found once. The V and J genes are TRBV4-2 and TRBJ1-5, with unresolved D. Trimming took 0 bases from V and 5 from J, leaving 14 bases between them. This CDR3 has 16 residues. Germline V gene lookup returns CDR1 LGHNA and CDR2 YNFKEQ. CDR3 sequence (DNA): TGTGCCAGCAGCCAAGATCTGATGAGCTACGATCAGCCCCAGCATTTT. It translates to CASSQDLMSYDQPQHF.

This clone was seen only once. CDR3 residues: CASSYLDRVDRYV. The CDR3 DNA follows: TGTGCCAGCAGTTACCTAGACAGGGTCGATAGGTACGTC. This chain uses TRBV6-2 or TRBV6-3 with TRBJ2-7; 7 positions match TRBD1. The CDR3 extends over 13 amino acids. After removal of 2 bases from V and 12 bases from J, the junction contained 10 bases not matched to a gene. CDR1 MNHEY and CDR2 SVGEGT come from the germline V gene.

The J gene is TRBJ2-7, the V gene TRBV7-9; maybe TRBD1 (7 bases). Trimming took off 5 bases at V and 0 bases at J, with 17 bases between the two ends. Germline V gene sequence: CDR1 SEHNR, CDR2 FQNEAQ (reference sequence). The CDR3 has 16 residues. CDR3 sequence reads: CASSRGGTETSYEQYV. In nucleotides, the CDR3 is TGTGCCAGCAGCCGAGGCGGGACAGAGACCTCCTACGAGCAGTACGTC.